Each of the 22 T cell receptor beta chains below was sequenced from the same sample in a study of molecular identifiers for immune sequencing clone quantification. TCRdb re-called the PCR reads through MiXCR, storing one row per CDR3 protein. The table lists 400,000 to 600,000 distinct CDR3 sequences, less than 30% of them singletons. Sequenced material: naive CD8+ T cells from blood, with Jurkat cell RNA spiked in. Sample subset: FACS-sorted CD8+CD4-CCR7+CD45RA+ naive T cells. Source of these receptors: a human donor in good health. Some libraries in this study had Jurkat cell RNA spiked in.

This clonotype occurred many times. The chain joins TRBV20-1 to TRBJ1-5; weak D call: TRBD1 (6 bases). This CDR3 has 13 amino acids. Germline loops: CDR1 DFQATT, CDR2 SNEGSKA (reference sequence). Trimming removed 7 bases at V and 7 bases at J, with 17 bases between. The CDR3 loop reads CSDPSRGGQPQHF. The DNA for the CDR3 is TGCAGTGACCCCTCCCGTGGGGGCCAGCCCCAGCATTTT.

This clonotype was picked up a small number of times. Since a much larger clone is just one base distant, this may be a read error. The genes are TRBV20-1 and TRBJ2-7, with D tentatively TRBD1 (5 bases). The CDR3 runs 12 residues. Germline V gene data show CDR1 as DFQATT and CDR2 as SNEGSKA (reference sequence). V lost 5 bases and J 4 bases, leaving 12 bases between the germline ends. This chain's CDR3 is CSASTVMYEQYF. CDR3 bases: TGCAGTGCTTCGACAGTGATGTACGAGCAGTACTTC.

With regard to this clonotype: In this CDR3 the conserved last residue, phenylalanine or tryptophan, is missing, so a read error is likely. It is unclear where the CDR3 begins or ends on the DNA, so no DNA is shown, and the CDR3 is as TCRdb lists it. The V call is TRBV25-1, the J call TRBJ1-4; TRBD1, as called in the table, went unchecked against the DNA. The length of the CDR3 is 10 amino acids, counting both ends. Germline values: CDR1 MGHDK, CDR2 SYGVNS. CDR3 sequence: CASSERDRTL.

The gene calls are TRBV6-1 and TRBJ2-5; D may be TRBD1 (6 bases). The CDR3 sequence is 15 residues long. The V gene lost 5 bases and the J gene lost 5 bases, with 18 bases spanning the gap. Germline V gives CDR1 MNHNS, CDR2 SASEGT. CDR3 nucleotide sequence: TGTGCCAGCAGTCACACAGACAGGACCTCGGAGACCCAGTACTTC. Translated: CASSHTDRTSETQYF.

This clonotype was recorded at least ten times. The rearrangement joins TRBV27 to TRBJ1-5; no clear D. The CDR3 is made up of 13 amino acids. The germline V gene encodes CDR1 MNHEY and CDR2 SMNVEV (reference sequence). Trimming pared 5 bases from V and 1 base from J, leaving 6 bases between. The CDR3 loop reads CASSIWSNQPQHF. CDR3 DNA sequence: TGTGCCAGCAGTATCTGGAGCAATCAGCCCCAGCATTTT.

This clonotype was found a few times. The chain combines TRBV4-3 with TRBJ1-5; D not resolved. Looked up from germline, CDR1 is LGHNA and CDR2 is YSLEER. The ends were cut back, 0 bases at V and 3 bases at J, with 9 bases in the middle. This CDR3 has 15 amino acids. Here the CDR3 DNA reads TGCGCCAGCAGCCAAGATTCCTCTTTCAATCAGCCCCAGCATTTT. Amino acids: CASSQDSSFNQPQHF.

Ten or more counts support this clonotype. This chain uses TRBV7-2 with TRBJ2-3; D unresolved. Germline V gene data show CDR1 as SGHTA and CDR2 as FQGNSA. The CDR3 sequence is 13 residues long. The V end lost 5 bases, the J end lost 1 base, and 7 bases lay between the germline ends. The CDR3 bases are TGTGCCAGCAGCGAGATGCGCACAGATACGCAGTATTTT. Its translation: CASSEMRTDTQYF.

This clonotype was counted at least ten times. The gene calls are TRBV4-3 and TRBJ1-6, with TRBD1 identical over 7 bases. J lost 10 bases, V lost 0 bases, and 9 bases had no gene match. The CDR3 has 16 residues. The germline V gene has CDR1 LGHNA and CDR2 YSLEER. CDR3 loop: CASSQDFTGERSPLHF. The DNA for the CDR3 is TGCGCCAGCAGCCAAGATTTTACAGGGGAGCGGTCACCCCTCCACTTT.

The chain is built from TRBV11-2 and TRBJ1-1, with D perhaps TRBD1 (5 bases). V was cut by 0 bases and J by 3 bases, with 14 bases left in between. The CDR3 length is 16 residues. Germline CDR1 is SGHAT and CDR2 is FQNNGV. The CDR3 coding sequence is TGTGCCAGCAGCTTAGATGGGACCTGGGCATACACTGAAGCTTTCTTT. Amino acid sequence: CASSLDGTWAYTEAFF.

V usage is TRBV27 and J usage is TRBJ2-7; D is unclear. Germline CDR1 and CDR2: MNHEY and SMNVEV (reference sequence). The germline V and J ends were trimmed by 6 bases and 3 bases, with 21 bases remaining between them. CDR3 size: 16 residues. This CDR3 reads CASRLTPRWLFYEQYF. CDR3 coding DNA: TGTGCCAGCAGACTCACGCCTAGGTGGCTCTTCTACGAGCAGTACTTC.

This clonotype showed up just a few times. A junction end diverges from the germline sequence, so it may reflect a read error. The gene calls are TRBV20-1 and TRBJ2-7, with a weak D call TRBD2 (5 bases). Germline CDR1 reads DFQATT; CDR2 reads SNEGSKA (reference sequence). The CDR3 contains 12 residues. Here the CDR3 reads CSTRDLGNEQYF. In DNA, the CDR3 is TGCAGTACTAGAGATCTCGGGAACGAGCAGTACTTC.

This clonotype was detected only a few times. V gene TRBV29-1 combines with J gene TRBJ2-5; tentative D call: TRBD2 (6 bases). V was shortened by 5 bases and J by 0 bases, with 10 bases between the two germline ends. The CDR3 length is 13 residues. The germline CDR1 and CDR2 sequences are SQVTM and ANQGSEA. CDR3 DNA sequence: TGCAGCGTTCTTCTAGCGAACCAAGAGACCCAGTACTTC. This sequence encodes CSVLLANQETQYF.

The gene calls are TRBV18 and TRBJ2-2; weak D call: TRBD1 (6 bases). The V gene's germline CDR1 is KGHSH and CDR2 LQKENI. This CDR3 comprises 16 residues. V shed 5 bases and J shed 3 bases, with 16 bases lying between them. CDR3 coding DNA: TGTGCCAGCTCAACAAGACGGGACACTTACACCGGGGAGCTGTTTTTT. This sequence encodes CASSTRRDTYTGELFF.

V gene TRBV30 combines with J gene TRBJ1-1; D not resolved. Germline CDR1 and CDR2: GTSNPN and SVGIG (reference sequence). The CDR3 is 14 residues long. V shed 3 bases and J shed 0 bases, with 11 bases lying between them. In nucleotides, the CDR3 is TGTGCCTGGAGGAGTGGACCGTTGAACACTGAAGCTTTCTTT. It yields the protein CAWRSGPLNTEAFF.

This rearrangement joins TRBV4-1 to TRBJ2-2; TRBD1 agrees at 10 bases. Germline V gene data show CDR1 as MGHRA and CDR2 as YSYEKL. This CDR3 has 18 amino acids. The J segment lost 2 bases and the V segment lost 4 bases, leaving 10 bases of the junction unmatched. CDR3 in amino acids: CASSPRSGQGSNTGELFF. DNA for the CDR3: TGCGCCAGCAGCCCACGTTCGGGACAGGGGTCCAACACCGGGGAGCTGTTTTTT.

Remarks on this clonotype: A much larger clone lies one base from this, so it may be a read error. The V and J genes are TRBV6-7 and TRBJ2-7; D might be TRBD1 (5 bases). TRBV6-7 is an ORF for which the function is uncertain. Trimming took off 2 bases at V and 2 bases at J, with 7 bases between the two ends. CDR3 length: 13 amino acids. In nucleotides, the CDR3 is TGTGCCAGCAGTTACCAGGGAACCTACGAGCAGTACTTC. Translating it yields CASSYQGTYEQYF.

Comment on this clonotype: This may stem from a read error, because a much larger clone lies one nucleotide away. J is TRBJ2-5 and V is TRBV12-5, with 10 bases matching TRBD1. The V gene end was trimmed by 4 bases and the J gene end by 7 bases; junction bases not matched to a gene: 6. The CDR3 extends over 14 amino acids. Per the germline V gene, CDR1 is LGHNT and CDR2 is FRNRAP. In DNA form, the CDR3 reads TGTGCTAGTGGTTACCTCGACAGGGGGCTGACCCAGTACTTC. The encoded protein is CASGYLDRGLTQYF.

The chain couples TRBV19 to TRBJ1-5; D is unresolved. Trimming left V 5 bases short and J 2 bases short, with 13 bases between. Germline CDR1 and CDR2: LNHDA and SQIVND (reference sequence). The CDR3 runs to 15 residues. CDR3 region: CASSPGPGGNQPQHF. The CDR3 DNA is TGTGCCAGTAGTCCAGGACCTGGGGGCAATCAGCCCCAGCATTTT. Full variable domain (rest looked up from reference TRBV19 and TRBJ1-5): DGGITQSPKYLFRKEGQNVTLSCEQNLNHDAMYWYRQDPGQGLRLIYYSQIVNDFQKGDIAEGYSVSREKKESFPLTVTSAQKNPTAFYLCASSPGPGGNQPQHFGDGTRLSIL.

Only a few counts were recorded for this clonotype. The V gene is TRBV6-5, the J gene TRBJ2-7, with D tentatively TRBD1 (6 bases). With 0 bases removed from V and 5 bases from J, the gap between germline ends came to 11 bases. Per the germline V gene, CDR1 is MNHEY and CDR2 is SVGAGI. The CDR3 covers 14 residues. The DNA for the CDR3 is TGTGCCAGCAGTTACTCGATGGGGGCGCACGAGCAGTACTTC. Amino acids: CASSYSMGAHEQYF.

In its sample, this clonotype was seen a few times. The chain links TRBV5-4 to TRBJ1-1; 7 bases line up with TRBD1. The length of the CDR3 is 16 residues. Looked up from germline, CDR1 is SGHNT and CDR2 is YYREEE (reference sequence). After removal of 5 bases from V and 1 base from J, the junction contained 11 bases not matched to a gene. CDR3 nucleotide sequence: TGTGCCAGCAGGGATGGGGGGGAGGGGGCGAACACTGAAGCTTTCTTT. Translating it yields CASRDGGEGANTEAFF.

The chain joins TRBV20-1 to TRBJ2-3; D may be TRBD1 or TRBD2 (5 bases each). Germline lookup yields CDR1 DFQATT and CDR2 SNEGSKA (reference sequence). CDR3 length: 16 residues. Trimming removed 6 bases from V and 0 bases from J, with 19 bases in between. DNA of the CDR3: TGCAGTGCAACCGCGTACGGGACGGCTAGCACAGATACGCAGTATTTT. As protein: CSATAYGTASTDTQYF.

This clonotype was observed many times. The V call is TRBV4-1, the J call TRBJ2-7; D is ambiguous. The CDR3 sequence is 11 residues long. Germline CDR1 and CDR2: MGHRA and YSYEKL. With 3 bases removed from V and 12 bases from J, the gap between germline ends came to 12 bases. This chain's CDR3 is CASSHGLESYF. Here the CDR3 DNA reads TGCGCCAGCAGCCATGGGTTAGAGTCGTACTTC.